This entry is about one T cell receptor (beta chain). The CDR3 consists of 15 residues. Germline CDR1 is KGHDR and CDR2 is SFDVKD. Germline trimming cut 2 bases from V and 5 bases from J; bases unmatched to any gene: 2. Original methodology: Amplification of reference gene primers was used by the study to estimate nucleated cell counts. Assay used: immunoSEQ multiplex PCR; TCRdb lists only in-frame clones, some missing. The D gene and trimming were derived from the DNA, and the V and J assignments and clone size from that table. This table has roughly 140,000 clones, approximately 80% appearing once. This sample is drawn from a study of blood T cell repertoires in COVID-19. The wider study: The United States, Italy and Spain supplied acute and convalescent COVID-19 samples. The cDNA or gDNA used as material had been derived from T cells, B-cell-depleted T cells, or PBMCs.

The chain carries TRBV24-1 and TRBJ2-3, with TRBD1 identical over 11 bases. Sequencing used peripheral blood. The origin of this receptor is a woman of 80 years or more in a cohort sampled during active or convalescent COVID-19. CDR3 amino acids: CATSDWTGGKDTQYF. As DNA, the CDR3 is TGTGCCACCAGTGATTGGACAGGGGGCAAAGATACGCAGTATTTT.